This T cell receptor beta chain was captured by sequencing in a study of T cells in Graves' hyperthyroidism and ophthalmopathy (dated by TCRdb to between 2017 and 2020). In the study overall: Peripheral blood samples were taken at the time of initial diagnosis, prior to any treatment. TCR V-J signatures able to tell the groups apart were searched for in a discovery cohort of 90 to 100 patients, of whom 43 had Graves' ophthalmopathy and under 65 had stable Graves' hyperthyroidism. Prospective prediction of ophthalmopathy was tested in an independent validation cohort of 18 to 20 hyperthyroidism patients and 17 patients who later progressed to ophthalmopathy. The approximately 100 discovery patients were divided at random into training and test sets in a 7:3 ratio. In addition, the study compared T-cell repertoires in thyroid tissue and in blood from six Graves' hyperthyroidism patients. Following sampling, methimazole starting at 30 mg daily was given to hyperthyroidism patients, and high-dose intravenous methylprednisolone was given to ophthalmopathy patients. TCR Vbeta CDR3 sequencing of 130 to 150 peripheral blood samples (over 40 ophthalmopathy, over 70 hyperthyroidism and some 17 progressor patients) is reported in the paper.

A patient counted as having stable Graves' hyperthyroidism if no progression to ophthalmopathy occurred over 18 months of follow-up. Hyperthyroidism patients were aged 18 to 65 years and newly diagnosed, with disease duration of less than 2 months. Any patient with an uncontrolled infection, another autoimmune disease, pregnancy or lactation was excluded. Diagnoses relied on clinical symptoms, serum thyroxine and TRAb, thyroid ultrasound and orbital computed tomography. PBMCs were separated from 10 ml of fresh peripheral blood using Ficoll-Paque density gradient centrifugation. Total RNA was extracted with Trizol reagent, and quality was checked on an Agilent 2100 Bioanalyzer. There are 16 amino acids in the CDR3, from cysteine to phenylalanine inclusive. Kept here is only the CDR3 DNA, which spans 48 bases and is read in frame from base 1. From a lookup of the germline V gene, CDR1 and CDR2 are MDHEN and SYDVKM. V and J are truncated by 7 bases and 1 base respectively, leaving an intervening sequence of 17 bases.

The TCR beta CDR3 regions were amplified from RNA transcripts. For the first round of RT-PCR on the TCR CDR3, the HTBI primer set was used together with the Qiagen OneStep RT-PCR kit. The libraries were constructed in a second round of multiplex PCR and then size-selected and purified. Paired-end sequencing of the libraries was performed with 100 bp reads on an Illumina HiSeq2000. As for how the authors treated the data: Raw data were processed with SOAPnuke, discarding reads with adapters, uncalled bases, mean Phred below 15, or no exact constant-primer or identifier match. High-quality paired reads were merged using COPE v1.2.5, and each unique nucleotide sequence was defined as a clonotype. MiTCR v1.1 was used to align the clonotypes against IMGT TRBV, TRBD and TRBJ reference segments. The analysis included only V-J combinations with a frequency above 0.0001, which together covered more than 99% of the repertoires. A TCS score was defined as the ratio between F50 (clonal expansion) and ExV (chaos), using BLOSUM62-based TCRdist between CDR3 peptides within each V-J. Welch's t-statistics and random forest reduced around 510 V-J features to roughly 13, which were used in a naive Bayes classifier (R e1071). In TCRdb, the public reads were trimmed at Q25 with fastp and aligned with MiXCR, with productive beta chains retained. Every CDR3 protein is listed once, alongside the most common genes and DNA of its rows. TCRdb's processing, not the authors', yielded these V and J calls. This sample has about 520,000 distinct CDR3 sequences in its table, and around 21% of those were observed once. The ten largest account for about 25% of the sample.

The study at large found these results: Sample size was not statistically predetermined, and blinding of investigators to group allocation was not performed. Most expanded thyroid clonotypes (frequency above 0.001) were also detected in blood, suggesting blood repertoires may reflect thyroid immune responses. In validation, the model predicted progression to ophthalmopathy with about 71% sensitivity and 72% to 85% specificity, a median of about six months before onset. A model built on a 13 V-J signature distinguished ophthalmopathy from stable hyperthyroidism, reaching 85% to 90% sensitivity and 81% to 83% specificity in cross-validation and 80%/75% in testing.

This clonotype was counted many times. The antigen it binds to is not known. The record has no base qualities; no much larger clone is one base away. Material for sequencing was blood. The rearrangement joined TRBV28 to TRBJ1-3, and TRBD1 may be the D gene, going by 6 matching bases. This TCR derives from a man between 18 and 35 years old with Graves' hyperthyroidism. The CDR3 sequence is CASTQVPGQSGNTIYF. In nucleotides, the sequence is TGTGCCAGCACCCAAGTTCCAGGACAGTCTGGAAACACCATATATTTT.